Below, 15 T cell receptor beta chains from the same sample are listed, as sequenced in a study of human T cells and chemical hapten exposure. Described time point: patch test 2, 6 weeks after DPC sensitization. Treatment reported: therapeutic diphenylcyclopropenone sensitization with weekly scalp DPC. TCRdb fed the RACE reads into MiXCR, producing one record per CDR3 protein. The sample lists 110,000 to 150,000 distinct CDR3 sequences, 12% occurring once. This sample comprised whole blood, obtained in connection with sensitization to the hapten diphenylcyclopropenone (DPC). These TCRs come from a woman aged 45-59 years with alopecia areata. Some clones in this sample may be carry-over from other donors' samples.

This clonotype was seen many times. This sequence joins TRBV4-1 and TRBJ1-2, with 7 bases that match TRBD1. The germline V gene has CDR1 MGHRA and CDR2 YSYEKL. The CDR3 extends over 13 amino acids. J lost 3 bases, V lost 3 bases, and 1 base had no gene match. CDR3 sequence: CASSQTGYYGYTF. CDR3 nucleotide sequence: TGCGCCAGCAGCCAGACAGGGTACTATGGCTACACCTTC.

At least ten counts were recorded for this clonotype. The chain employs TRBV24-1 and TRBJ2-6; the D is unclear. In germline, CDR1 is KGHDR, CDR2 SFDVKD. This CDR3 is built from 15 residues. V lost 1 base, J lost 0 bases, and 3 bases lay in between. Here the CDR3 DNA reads TGTGCCACCAGTGATTTAACCTCTGGGGCCAACGTCCTGACTTTC. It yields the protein CATSDLTSGANVLTF.

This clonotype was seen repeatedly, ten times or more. The CDR3 spells CASRDRSSLAKNIQYF. As DNA, the CDR3 is TGTGCCAGTCGGGACAGGTCCTCATTAGCCAAAAACATTCAGTACTTC. The V gene is TRBV19, the J gene TRBJ2-4; 8 nucleotides match TRBD1. This CDR3 contains 16 residues. Germline V gene sequence: CDR1 LNHDA, CDR2 SQIVND (reference sequence). Trimming removed 8 bases from V and 0 bases from J; junction bases left unmatched: 9.

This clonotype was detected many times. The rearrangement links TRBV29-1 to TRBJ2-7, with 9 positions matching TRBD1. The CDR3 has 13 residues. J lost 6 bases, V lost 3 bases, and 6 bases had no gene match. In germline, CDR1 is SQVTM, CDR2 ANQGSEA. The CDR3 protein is CSVDWGQGGEQYF. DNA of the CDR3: TGCAGCGTTGATTGGGGACAGGGTGGCGAGCAGTACTTC.

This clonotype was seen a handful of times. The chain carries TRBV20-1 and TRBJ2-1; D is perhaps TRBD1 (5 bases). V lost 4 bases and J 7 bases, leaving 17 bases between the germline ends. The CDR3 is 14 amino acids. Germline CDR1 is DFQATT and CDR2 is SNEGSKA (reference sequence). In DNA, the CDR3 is TGCAGTGCTAAGGGCAGGGTAACCCTAAATGAGCAGTTCTTC. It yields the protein CSAKGRVTLNEQFF.

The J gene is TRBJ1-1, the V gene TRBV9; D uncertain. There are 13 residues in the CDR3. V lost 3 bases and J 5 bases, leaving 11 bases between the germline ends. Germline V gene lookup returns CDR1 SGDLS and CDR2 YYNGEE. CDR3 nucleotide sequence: TGTGCCAGCAGCGAGAGGGAAGAAACTGAAGCTTTCTTT. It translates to CASSEREETEAFF.

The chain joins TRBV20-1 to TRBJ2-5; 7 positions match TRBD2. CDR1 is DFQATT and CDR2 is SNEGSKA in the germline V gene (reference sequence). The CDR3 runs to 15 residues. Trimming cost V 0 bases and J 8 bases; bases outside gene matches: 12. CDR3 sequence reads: CSARDRRAGLRTQYF. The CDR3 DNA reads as TGCAGTGCTAGAGATCGTCGAGCGGGACTGCGAACCCAGTACTTC.

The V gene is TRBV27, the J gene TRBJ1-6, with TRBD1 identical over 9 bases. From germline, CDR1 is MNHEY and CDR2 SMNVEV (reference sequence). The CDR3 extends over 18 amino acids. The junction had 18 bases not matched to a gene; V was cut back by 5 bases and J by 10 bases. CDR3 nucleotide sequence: TGTGCCAGCAGTAACCCAGGGACAGGGTTGTCCCTTGGGTCACCCCTCCACTTT. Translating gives CASSNPGTGLSLGSPLHF.

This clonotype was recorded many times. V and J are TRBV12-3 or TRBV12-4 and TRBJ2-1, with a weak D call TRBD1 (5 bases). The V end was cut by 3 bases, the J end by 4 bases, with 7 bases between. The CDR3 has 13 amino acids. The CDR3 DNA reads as TGTGCCAGCAGTTTGGACACATACAATGAGCAGTTCTTC. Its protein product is CASSLDTYNEQFF.

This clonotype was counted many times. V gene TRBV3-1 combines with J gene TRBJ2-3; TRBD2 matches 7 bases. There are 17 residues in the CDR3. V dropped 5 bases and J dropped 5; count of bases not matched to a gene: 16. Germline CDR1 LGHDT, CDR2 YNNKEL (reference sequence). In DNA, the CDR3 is TGTGCCAGCAGCTCCCGAGGGGCGGGAGTGTCAGGAGATACGCAGTATTTT. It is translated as CASSSRGAGVSGDTQYF.

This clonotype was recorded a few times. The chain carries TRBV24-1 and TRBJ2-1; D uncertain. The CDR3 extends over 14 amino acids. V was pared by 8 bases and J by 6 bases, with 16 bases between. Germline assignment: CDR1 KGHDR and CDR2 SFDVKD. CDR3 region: CATIGPPPGNEQFF. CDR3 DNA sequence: TGTGCCACCATAGGACCGCCGCCGGGCAATGAGCAGTTCTTC.

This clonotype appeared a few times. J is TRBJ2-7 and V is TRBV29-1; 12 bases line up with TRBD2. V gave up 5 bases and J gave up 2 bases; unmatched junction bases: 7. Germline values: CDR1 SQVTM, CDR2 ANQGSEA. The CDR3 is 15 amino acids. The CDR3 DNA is TGCAGCGTTAGTATCCTAGCGGGAGGGGCCTACGAGCAGTACTTC. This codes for CSVSILAGGAYEQYF.

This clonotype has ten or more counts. The CDR3 bases are TGTGCCAGTAGTATAGGTCGGGGAAGCAATCAGCCCCAGCATTTT. It yields the protein CASSIGRGSNQPQHF. V is TRBV19 and J is TRBJ1-5; D not resolved. The length of the CDR3 is 15 residues. CDR1 is LNHDA and CDR2 is SQIVND in the germline V gene (reference sequence). Trimming took 1 base from V and 1 from J, leaving 8 bases between them.

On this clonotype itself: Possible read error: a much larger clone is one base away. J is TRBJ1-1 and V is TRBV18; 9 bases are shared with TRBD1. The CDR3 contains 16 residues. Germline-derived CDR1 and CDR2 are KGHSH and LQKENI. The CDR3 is CVSSPPGQGVNTEAFF. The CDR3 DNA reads TGTGTCAGCTCACCACCGGGACAGGGTGTGAACACTGAAGCTTTCTTT.

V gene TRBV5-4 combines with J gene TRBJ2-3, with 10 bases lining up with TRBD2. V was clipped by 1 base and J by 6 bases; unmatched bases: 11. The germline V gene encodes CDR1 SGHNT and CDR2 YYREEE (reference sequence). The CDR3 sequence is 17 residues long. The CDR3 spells CASSLLSGRPQGDTQYF. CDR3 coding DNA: TGTGCCAGCAGCTTGCTTAGCGGGAGGCCTCAAGGGGATACGCAGTATTTT. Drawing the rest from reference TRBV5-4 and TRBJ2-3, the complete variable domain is ETGVTQSPTHLIKTRGQQVTLRCSSQSGHNTVSWYQQALGQGPQFIFQYYREEENGRGNFPPRFSGLQFPNYSSELNVNALELDDSALYLCASSLLSGRPQGDTQYFGPGTRLTVL.